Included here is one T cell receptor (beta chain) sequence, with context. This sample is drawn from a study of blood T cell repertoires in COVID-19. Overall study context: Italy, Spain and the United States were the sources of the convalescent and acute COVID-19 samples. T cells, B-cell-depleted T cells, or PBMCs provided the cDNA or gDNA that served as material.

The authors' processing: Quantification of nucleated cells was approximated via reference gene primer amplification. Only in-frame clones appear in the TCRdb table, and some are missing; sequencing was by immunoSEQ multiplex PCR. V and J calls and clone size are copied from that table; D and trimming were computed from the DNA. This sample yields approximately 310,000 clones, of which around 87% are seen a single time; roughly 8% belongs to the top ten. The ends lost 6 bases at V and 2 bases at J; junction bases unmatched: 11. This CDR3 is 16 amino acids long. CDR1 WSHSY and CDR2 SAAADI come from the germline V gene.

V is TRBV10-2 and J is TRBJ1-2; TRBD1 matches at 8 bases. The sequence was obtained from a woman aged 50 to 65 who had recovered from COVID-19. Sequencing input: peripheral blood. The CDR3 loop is CASRGDRGDGNYGYTF. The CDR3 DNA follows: TGCGCCAGCAGGGGAGACAGGGGTGATGGGAACTATGGCTACACCTTC.